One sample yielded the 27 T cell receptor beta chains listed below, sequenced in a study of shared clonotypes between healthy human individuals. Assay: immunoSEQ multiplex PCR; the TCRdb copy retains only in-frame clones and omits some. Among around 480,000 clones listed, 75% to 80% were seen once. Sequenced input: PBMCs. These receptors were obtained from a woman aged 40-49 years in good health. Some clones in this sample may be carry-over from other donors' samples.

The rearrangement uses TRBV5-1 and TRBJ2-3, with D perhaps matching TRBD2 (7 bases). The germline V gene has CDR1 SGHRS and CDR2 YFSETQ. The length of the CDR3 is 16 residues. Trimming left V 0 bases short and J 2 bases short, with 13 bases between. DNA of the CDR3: TGCGCCAGCAGCTTGGATGGAGCGGGACACACAGATACGCAGTATTTT. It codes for CASSLDGAGHTDTQYF.

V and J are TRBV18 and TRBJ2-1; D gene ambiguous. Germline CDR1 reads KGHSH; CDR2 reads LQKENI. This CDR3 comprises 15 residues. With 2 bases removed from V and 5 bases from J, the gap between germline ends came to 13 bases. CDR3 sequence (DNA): TGTGCCAGCTCACCAGGGGTCGTCAGAGACAATGAGCAGTTCTTC. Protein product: CASSPGVVRDNEQFF.

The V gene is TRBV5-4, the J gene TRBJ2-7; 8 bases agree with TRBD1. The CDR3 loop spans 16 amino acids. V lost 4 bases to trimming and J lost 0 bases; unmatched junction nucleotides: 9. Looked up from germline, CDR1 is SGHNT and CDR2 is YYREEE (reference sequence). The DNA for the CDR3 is TGTGCCAGCAGCGGGAAGGACAGGGTGGGCTCCTACGAGCAGTACTTC. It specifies CASSGKDRVGSYEQYF. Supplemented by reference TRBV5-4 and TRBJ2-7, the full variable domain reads ETGVTQSPTHLIKTRGQQVTLRCSSQSGHNTVSWYQQALGQGPQFIFQYYREEENGRGNFPPRFSGLQFPNYSSELNVNALELDDSALYLCASSGKDRVGSYEQYFGPGTRLTVT.

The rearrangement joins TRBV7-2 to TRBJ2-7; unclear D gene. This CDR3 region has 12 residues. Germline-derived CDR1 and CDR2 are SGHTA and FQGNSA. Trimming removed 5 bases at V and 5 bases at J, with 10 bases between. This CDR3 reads CASSARRNEQYF. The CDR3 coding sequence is TGTGCCAGCAGCGCCCGACGGAACGAGCAGTACTTC.

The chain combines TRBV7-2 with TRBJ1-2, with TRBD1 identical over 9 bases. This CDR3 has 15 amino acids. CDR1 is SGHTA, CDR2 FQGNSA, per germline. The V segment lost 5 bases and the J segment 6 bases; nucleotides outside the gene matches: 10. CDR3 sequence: CASSTRTGEGHGYTF. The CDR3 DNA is TGTGCCAGCAGCACCCGGACAGGGGAGGGCCATGGCTACACCTTC.

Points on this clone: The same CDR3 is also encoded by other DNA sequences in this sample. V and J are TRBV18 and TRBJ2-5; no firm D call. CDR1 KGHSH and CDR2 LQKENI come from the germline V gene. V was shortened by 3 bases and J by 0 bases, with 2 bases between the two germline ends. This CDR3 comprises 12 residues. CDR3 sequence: CASSPYQETQYF. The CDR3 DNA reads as TGTGCCAGCTCACCGTACCAAGAGACCCAGTACTTC.

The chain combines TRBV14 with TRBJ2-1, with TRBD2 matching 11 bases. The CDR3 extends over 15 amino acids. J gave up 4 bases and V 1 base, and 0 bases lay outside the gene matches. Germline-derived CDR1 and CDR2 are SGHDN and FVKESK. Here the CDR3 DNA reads TGTGCCAGCAGCCAAGGGACTAGCGGGTACAATGAGCAGTTCTTC. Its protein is CASSQGTSGYNEQFF.

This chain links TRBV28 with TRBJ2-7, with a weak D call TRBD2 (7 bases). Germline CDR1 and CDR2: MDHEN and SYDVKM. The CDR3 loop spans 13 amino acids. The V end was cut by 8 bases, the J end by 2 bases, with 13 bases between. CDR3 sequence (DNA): TGTGCCAGCGGGAGGGGGGGGACCTACGAGCAGTACTTC. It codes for CASGRGGTYEQYF.

The CDR3 bases are TGTGCCAGTAGTATGGGGACCTACGGGCAGCCCCAGCATTTT. This encodes CASSMGTYGQPQHF. The rearrangement joins TRBV19 to TRBJ1-5, with D possibly matching TRBD1 (5 bases). Trimming left V 3 bases short and J 7 bases short, with 13 bases between. This CDR3 comprises 14 residues. Germline V CDR1 and CDR2: LNHDA, SQIVND (reference sequence). Using reference TRBV19 and TRBJ1-5 for the parts outside the CDR3, the full variable domain is DGGITQSPKYLFRKEGQNVTLSCEQNLNHDAMYWYRQDPGQGLRLIYYSQIVNDFQKGDIAEGYSVSREKKESFPLTVTSAQKNPTAFYLCASSMGTYGQPQHFGDGTRLSIL.

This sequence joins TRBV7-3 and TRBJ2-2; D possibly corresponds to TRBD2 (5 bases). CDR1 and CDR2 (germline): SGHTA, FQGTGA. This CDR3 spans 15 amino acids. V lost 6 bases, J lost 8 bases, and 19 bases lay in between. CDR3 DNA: TGTGCCAGCAGTTCAACCCGGCCGGGGATAGGGGAGCTGTTTTTT. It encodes CASSSTRPGIGELFF.

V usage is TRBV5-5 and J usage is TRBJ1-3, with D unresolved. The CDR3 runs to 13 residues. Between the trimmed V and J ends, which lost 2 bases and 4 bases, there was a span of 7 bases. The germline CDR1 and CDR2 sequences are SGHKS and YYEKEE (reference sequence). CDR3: CASSLLGGNTIYF. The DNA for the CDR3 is TGTGCCAGCAGCTTATTAGGGGGAAACACCATATATTTT.

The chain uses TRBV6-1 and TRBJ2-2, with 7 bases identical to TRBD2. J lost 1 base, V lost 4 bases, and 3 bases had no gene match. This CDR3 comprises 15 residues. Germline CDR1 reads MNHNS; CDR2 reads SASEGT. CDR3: CASSVTSVNTGELFF. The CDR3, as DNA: TGTGCCAGCAGTGTAACTAGCGTGAACACCGGGGAGCTGTTTTTT.

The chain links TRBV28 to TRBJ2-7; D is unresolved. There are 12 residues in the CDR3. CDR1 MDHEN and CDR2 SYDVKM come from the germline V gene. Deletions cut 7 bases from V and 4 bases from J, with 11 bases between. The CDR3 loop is CASKGVQYEQYF. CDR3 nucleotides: TGTGCCAGCAAGGGCGTCCAGTACGAGCAGTACTTC.

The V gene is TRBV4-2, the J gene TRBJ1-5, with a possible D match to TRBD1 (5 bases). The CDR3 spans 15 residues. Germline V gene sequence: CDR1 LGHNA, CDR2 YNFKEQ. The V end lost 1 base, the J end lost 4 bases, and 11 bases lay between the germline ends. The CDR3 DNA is TGTGCCAGCAGCCAAGGGAGGGGACGAAATCAGCCCCAGCATTTT. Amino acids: CASSQGRGRNQPQHF.

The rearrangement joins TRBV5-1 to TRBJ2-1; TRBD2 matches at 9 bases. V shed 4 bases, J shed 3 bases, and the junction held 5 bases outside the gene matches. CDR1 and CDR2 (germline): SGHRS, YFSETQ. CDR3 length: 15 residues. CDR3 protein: CASSPTSGFYNEQFF. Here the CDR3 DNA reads TGCGCCAGCAGCCCGACTAGCGGATTCTACAATGAGCAGTTCTTC.

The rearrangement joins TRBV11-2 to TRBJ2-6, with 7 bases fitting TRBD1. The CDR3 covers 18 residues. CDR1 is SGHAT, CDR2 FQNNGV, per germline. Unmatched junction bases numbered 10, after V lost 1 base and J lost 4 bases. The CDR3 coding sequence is TGTGCCAGCAGCTTAGTCGGCAGGGGGTATTTCGGGGCCAACGTCCTGACTTTC. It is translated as CASSLVGRGYFGANVLTF.

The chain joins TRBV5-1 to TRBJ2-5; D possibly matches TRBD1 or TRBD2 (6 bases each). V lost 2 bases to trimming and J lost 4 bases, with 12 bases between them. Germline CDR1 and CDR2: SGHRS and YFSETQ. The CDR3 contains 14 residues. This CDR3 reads CASSFEGGGETQYF. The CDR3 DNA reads TGCGCCAGCAGCTTTGAGGGGGGCGGAGAGACCCAGTACTTC.

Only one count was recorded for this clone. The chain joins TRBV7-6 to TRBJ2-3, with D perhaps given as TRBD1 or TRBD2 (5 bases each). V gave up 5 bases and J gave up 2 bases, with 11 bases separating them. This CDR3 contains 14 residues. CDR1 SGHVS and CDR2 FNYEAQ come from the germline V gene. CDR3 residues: CASSPGAYTDTQYF. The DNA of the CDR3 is TGTGCCAGCAGCCCCGGGGCGTACACAGATACGCAGTATTTT.

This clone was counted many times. In DNA, the CDR3 is TGCAGCGTTGAACCTACAGGGGGTGGGACTGAAGCTTTCTTT. This gives the protein CSVEPTGGGTEAFF. The chain joins TRBV29-1 to TRBJ1-1; 8 nucleotides match TRBD1. The CDR3 sequence is 14 residues long. J lost 5 bases, V lost 2 bases, and 7 bases had no gene match. In germline, CDR1 is SQVTM, CDR2 ANQGSEA.

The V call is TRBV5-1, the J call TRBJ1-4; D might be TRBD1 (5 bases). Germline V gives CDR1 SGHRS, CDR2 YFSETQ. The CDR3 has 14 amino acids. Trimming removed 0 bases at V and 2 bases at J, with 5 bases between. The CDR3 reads CASSLGDTNEKLFF. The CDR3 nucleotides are TGCGCCAGCAGCTTGGGGGACACTAATGAAAAACTGTTTTTT.

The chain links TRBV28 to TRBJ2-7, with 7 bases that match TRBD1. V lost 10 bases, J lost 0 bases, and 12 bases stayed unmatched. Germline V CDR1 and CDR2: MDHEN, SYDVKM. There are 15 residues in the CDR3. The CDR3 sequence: CAILQTGIGSYEQYF. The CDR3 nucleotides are TGTGCCATTCTACAGACAGGGATAGGCTCCTACGAGCAGTACTTC.

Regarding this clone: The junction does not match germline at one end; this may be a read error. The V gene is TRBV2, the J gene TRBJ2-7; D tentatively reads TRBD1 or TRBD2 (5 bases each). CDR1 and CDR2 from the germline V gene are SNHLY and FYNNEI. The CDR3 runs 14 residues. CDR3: CASREGTISYEQYF. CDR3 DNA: TGTGCCAGCAGGGAAGGGACGATCTCCTACGAGCAGTACTTC.

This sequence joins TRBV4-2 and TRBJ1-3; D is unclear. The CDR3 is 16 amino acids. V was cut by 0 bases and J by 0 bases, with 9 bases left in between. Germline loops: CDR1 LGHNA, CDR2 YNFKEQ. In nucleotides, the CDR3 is TGTGCCAGCAGCCAAGAAGCAGTGAGCTCTGGAAACACCATATATTTT. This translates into CASSQEAVSSGNTIYF.

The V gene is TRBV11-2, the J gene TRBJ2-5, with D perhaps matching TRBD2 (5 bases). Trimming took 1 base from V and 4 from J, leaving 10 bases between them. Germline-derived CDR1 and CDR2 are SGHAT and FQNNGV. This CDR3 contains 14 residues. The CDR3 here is CASSLAFRGETQYF. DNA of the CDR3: TGTGCCAGCAGCTTAGCATTCCGGGGAGAGACCCAGTACTTC.

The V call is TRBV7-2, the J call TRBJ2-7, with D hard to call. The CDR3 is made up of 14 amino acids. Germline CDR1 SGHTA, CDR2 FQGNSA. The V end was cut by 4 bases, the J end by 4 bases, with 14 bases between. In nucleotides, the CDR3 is TGTGCCAGCAGCTCTTTCGGTGGGCCATACGAGCAGTACTTC. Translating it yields CASSSFGGPYEQYF.

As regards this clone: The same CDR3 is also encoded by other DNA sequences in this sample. CDR3 bases: TGTGCCAGCAGTCCAACAGTTTACTATGGCTACACCTTC. This gives the protein CASSPTVYYGYTF. The chain is built from TRBV28 and TRBJ1-2; no firm D call. The V end was cut by 5 bases, the J end by 3 bases, with 10 bases between. The CDR3 runs to 13 residues. Germline V gene data show CDR1 as MDHEN and CDR2 as SYDVKM.

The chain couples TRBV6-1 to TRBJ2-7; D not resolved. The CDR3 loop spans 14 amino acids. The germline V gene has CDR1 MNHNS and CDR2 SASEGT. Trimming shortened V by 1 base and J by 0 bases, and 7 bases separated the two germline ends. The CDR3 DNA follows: TGTGCCAGCAGTGAAGTAGGGTACTCCTACGAGCAGTACTTC. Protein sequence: CASSEVGYSYEQYF.